A single sample is the source of the 23 T cell receptor beta chains below, sequenced in a study of OX40 agonist ivuxolimab in advanced cancers. The table came from immunoSEQ multiplex PCR; TCRdb's copy has only in-frame clones and leaves some out. The repertoire holds tens of thousands of clones, with about 91% as singletons. This material consisted of CD4+ or CD8+ T cells sorted from blood, taken in a trial of the OX40 agonist ivuxolimab. These receptor sequences come from an adult with an advanced solid tumor such as melanoma, head and neck, liver or kidney cancer.

V is TRBV6-5 and J is TRBJ2-1; D not certain. Trimming left V 7 bases short and J 0 bases short, with 13 bases between. This CDR3 has 15 residues. CDR1 and CDR2 (germline): MNHEY, SVGAGI. The CDR3 DNA reads as TGTGCCAGCACCGACCTTAGTAACTCCTACAATGAGCAGTTCTTC. Amino acid sequence: CASTDLSNSYNEQFF.

The CDR3 region has the DNA TGTGCCAGCAGTTTCCGAACAGACACTGAAGCTTTCTTT. It translates to CASSFRTDTEAFF. The chain uses TRBV27 and TRBJ1-1; no definite D call. There are 13 residues in the CDR3. Germline V gives CDR1 MNHEY, CDR2 SMNVEV (reference sequence). V was shortened by 3 bases and J by 3 bases, with 8 bases between the two germline ends.

The V gene is TRBV10-2, the J gene TRBJ1-5; unclear D gene. From germline, CDR1 is WSHSY and CDR2 SAAADI. Trimming took 6 bases from V and 3 from J, leaving 12 bases between them. The CDR3 totals 14 residues. The CDR3 coding sequence is TGCGCCAGCAGAGCGGGCCAGGACAATCAGCCCCAGCATTTT. Translating gives CASRAGQDNQPQHF.

The chain carries TRBV11-3 and TRBJ2-7, with a possible D match to TRBD1 (6 bases). The CDR3 extends over 14 amino acids. V was shortened by 6 bases and J by 7 bases, with 19 bases between the two germline ends. CDR1 SGHNT and CDR2 YENEEA come from the germline V gene. This CDR3 is CASRPRGANREQYF. The CDR3 region has the DNA TGTGCCAGCAGACCCAGGGGCGCTAACAGGGAGCAGTACTTC.

The V gene is TRBV27, the J gene TRBJ1-4, with TRBD1 as a possible D gene (6 bases). The CDR3 loop spans 14 amino acids. CDR1 is MNHEY and CDR2 is SMNVEV in the germline V gene (reference sequence). Trimming stripped 6 bases from V and 3 bases from J, with 11 bases between. CDR3 DNA sequence: TGTGCCAGCAGGAATCAGGGGTCTAATGAAAAACTGTTTTTT. Translating it yields CASRNQGSNEKLFF.

V is TRBV5-4 and J is TRBJ2-3; 10 nucleotides line up with TRBD2. The CDR3 is 15 residues long. After removal of 3 bases from V and 4 bases from J, the junction contained 5 bases not matched to a gene. Looked up from germline, CDR1 is SGHNT and CDR2 is YYREEE (reference sequence). The DNA for the CDR3 is TGTGCCAGCAGCTCGAAGACTAGCGGGCCAGATACGCAGTATTTT. As protein: CASSSKTSGPDTQYF. The full variable domain, in which reference TRBV5-4 and TRBJ2-3 provide the parts outside the CDR3, is ETGVTQSPTHLIKTRGQQVTLRCSSQSGHNTVSWYQQALGQGPQFIFQYYREEENGRGNFPPRFSGLQFPNYSSELNVNALELDDSALYLCASSSKTSGPDTQYFGPGTRLTVL.

The chain combines TRBV10-1 with TRBJ2-3; 8 bases align to TRBD2. This CDR3 region has 14 residues. In germline, CDR1 is WNHNN, CDR2 SYGVQD (reference sequence). V lost 4 bases to trimming and J lost 4 bases; unmatched junction nucleotides: 4. The CDR3 sequence is CASSAAGDPDTQYF. The CDR3 DNA sequence: TGCGCCAGCAGTGCAGCGGGAGATCCAGATACGCAGTATTTT.

The rearrangement uses TRBV19 and TRBJ1-5; 9 bases line up with TRBD1. The V and J ends lost 5 bases and 0 bases, in that order; junction bases with no gene match: 5. This CDR3 is 16 amino acids long. Germline assignment: CDR1 LNHDA and CDR2 SQIVND (reference sequence). The CDR3 reads CASSFRQGVSNQPQHF. The CDR3 region has the DNA TGTGCCAGTAGTTTTAGACAGGGGGTTAGCAATCAGCCCCAGCATTTT.

This clone occurred once. The J gene is TRBJ2-5, the V gene TRBV5-1; D call uncertain. This CDR3 comprises 14 residues. Germline V CDR1 and CDR2: SGHRS, YFSETQ. Trimming removed 4 bases from V and 4 bases from J, with 14 bases in between. The CDR3, as DNA: TGCGCCAGCAGCGGTGGGCTGCTGGGAGAGACCCAGTACTTC. Its translation is CASSGGLLGETQYF.

The chain combines TRBV6-1 with TRBJ1-1; D might be TRBD1 (5 bases). Germline values: CDR1 MNHNS, CDR2 SASEGT. The CDR3 loop spans 15 amino acids. V lost 7 bases, J lost 0 bases, and 15 bases lay in between. CDR3 nucleotide sequence: TGTGCCAGCAAGGAGGGGATAGACATGAACACTGAAGCTTTCTTT. This encodes CASKEGIDMNTEAFF.

The chain combines TRBV19 with TRBJ2-5; tentatively, D is TRBD1 (6 bases). The germline V gene encodes CDR1 LNHDA and CDR2 SQIVND (reference sequence). The V gene lost 5 bases and the J gene lost 2 bases, with 15 bases spanning the gap. The CDR3 has 15 residues. The CDR3 nucleotides are TGTGCCAGTAGTGGATCCGGGACACTTCAAGAGACCCAGTACTTC. Residues: CASSGSGTLQETQYF.

The chain employs TRBV7-9 and TRBJ1-5; a possible D gene is TRBD1 (6 bases). The CDR3 runs 15 residues. Trimming removed 5 bases at V and 5 bases at J, with 16 bases between. Germline CDR1 is SEHNR and CDR2 is FQNEAQ (reference sequence). The CDR3 DNA follows: TGTGCCAGCAGCGGGGGCCCACCTTTTGATCAGCCCCAGCATTTT. Translation gives CASSGGPPFDQPQHF.

The chain links TRBV6-1 to TRBJ2-3, with TRBD1 matching over 8 bases. In germline, CDR1 is MNHNS, CDR2 SASEGT. The CDR3 consists of 15 residues. J gave up 2 bases and V 4 bases, and 5 bases lay outside the gene matches. CDR3: CASSGTGGATDTQYF. In nucleotides, the CDR3 is TGTGCCAGCAGTGGAACAGGGGGAGCCACAGATACGCAGTATTTT.

The rearrangement uses TRBV11-2 and TRBJ1-1; TRBD1 is a possible D gene (5 bases). This CDR3 comprises 17 residues. V was cut by 3 bases and J by 0 bases, with 17 bases left in between. In germline, CDR1 is SGHAT, CDR2 FQNNGV. The CDR3 bases are TGTGCCAGCAGCTTCTACGGGACGTTGTCCATGAACACTGAAGCTTTCTTT. This encodes CASSFYGTLSMNTEAFF.

Here the CDR3 DNA reads TGTGCCAGCAGTGATACCGGAGCGGATAGCTCCTACGAGCAGTACTTC. This translates into CASSDTGADSSYEQYF. The rearrangement uses TRBV6-1 and TRBJ2-7; maybe TRBD2 (5 bases). The CDR3 has 16 amino acids. The ends were cut back, 3 bases at V and 0 bases at J, with 15 bases in the middle. Germline assignment: CDR1 MNHNS and CDR2 SASEGT.

The CDR3 sequence: CASSAPGTRDNEQFF. The CDR3 DNA is TGTGCCAGCAGTGCGCCCGGGACTAGGGACAATGAGCAGTTCTTC. The gene calls are TRBV6-5 and TRBJ2-1; 8 bases map to TRBD2. The junction had 8 bases not matched to a gene; V was cut back by 5 bases and J by 5 bases. The CDR3 consists of 15 residues. The germline V gene encodes CDR1 MNHEY and CDR2 SVGAGI.

This clone was counted only a few times. J is TRBJ1-1 and V is TRBV19, with a weak D call TRBD1 (5 bases). V gave up 6 bases and J gave up 11 bases, with 16 bases separating them. CDR1 is LNHDA and CDR2 is SQIVND in the germline V gene (reference sequence). The CDR3 runs 12 residues. In DNA, the CDR3 is TGTGCCAGTAGCTCACAGGAGTACCGGGCTTTCTTT. Residues: CASSSQEYRAFF.

The chain combines TRBV7-2 with TRBJ1-2; D perhaps matches TRBD1 (5 bases). Germline lookup yields CDR1 SGHTA and CDR2 FQGNSA. Trimming pared 1 base from V and 0 bases from J, leaving 12 bases between. The CDR3 is 16 residues long. The CDR3 region has the DNA TGTGCCAGCAGCTTAGGTCCGGGAGGGGCTAACTATGGCTACACCTTC. As protein: CASSLGPGGANYGYTF.

The DNA of the CDR3 is TGTGCCAGCAAAGGGGCGAACACCGGGGAGCTGTTTTTT. It encodes CASKGANTGELFF. The V gene is TRBV25-1, the J gene TRBJ2-2, with D possibly matching TRBD1 (5 bases). The CDR3 sequence is 13 residues long. In germline, CDR1 is MGHDK, CDR2 SYGVNS. V gave up 7 bases and J gave up 0 bases, with 6 bases separating them.

The V and J genes are TRBV29-1 and TRBJ2-3, with TRBD1 matching over 8 bases. This CDR3 is 15 amino acids long. In germline, CDR1 is SQVTM, CDR2 ANQGSEA. J was trimmed by 4 bases and V by 0 bases; bases with no gene match: 6. In DNA, the CDR3 is TGCAGCGTTGAAGAGGTACAGGGGGTTTCAGATACGCAGTATTTT. Its translation: CSVEEVQGVSDTQYF.

J is TRBJ2-2 and V is TRBV6-1; D may be TRBD2 (5 bases). This CDR3 spans 15 amino acids. The germline gives CDR1 MNHNS, CDR2 SASEGT. V shed 2 bases and J shed 0 bases, with 7 bases lying between them. CDR3 protein: CASSETGTNTGELFF. As DNA, the CDR3 is TGTGCCAGCAGTGAAACGGGAACGAACACCGGGGAGCTGTTTTTT.

The CDR3 region is CASSQGSRAQYF. Written as DNA, the CDR3 is TGTGCCAGCAGCCAAGGGTCCCGTGCTCAGTACTTC. This chain joins TRBV14 and TRBJ2-7, with D hard to call. V was trimmed by 1 base and J by 10 bases, leaving 11 bases between them. The CDR3 extends over 12 amino acids. Germline loops: CDR1 SGHDN, CDR2 FVKESK. Full variable domain (missing parts from reference TRBV14 and TRBJ2-7): EAGVTQFPSHSVIEKGQTVTLRCDPISGHDNLYWYRRVMGKEIKFLLHFVKESKQDESGMPNNRFLAERTGGTYSTLKVQPAELEDSGVYFCASSQGSRAQYFGPGTRLTVT.

The chain uses TRBV19 and TRBJ2-2; 7 positions agree with TRBD1. CDR3 length equals 17 residues. The J segment lost 4 bases and the V segment lost 4 bases, leaving 12 bases of the junction unmatched. CDR1 and CDR2 from the germline V gene are LNHDA and SQIVND (reference sequence). The CDR3 protein is CASSRSGKGAGTGELFF. Here the CDR3 DNA reads TGTGCCAGTAGTAGATCTGGAAAGGGGGCTGGCACCGGGGAGCTGTTTTTT.